This T cell receptor beta chain was sequenced during a study of CD8 T cells in Susac syndrome. This clonotype was detected only once. With random hexamers, roughly 0.5 to 1 ug RNA was reverse transcribed. TCRdb re-called the immunoSEQ multiplex PCR reads through MiXCR, storing one row per CDR3 protein. The repertoire has about 240,000 distinct CDR3 sequences, 90% to 96% of them found once; the top ten carry 0.08% to 0.11%. Blood CD8+ and CD4+ T cells underwent high-throughput TCR beta sequencing. V dropped 1 base and J dropped 5 bases, with 5 bases sitting between them. This CDR3 has 12 amino acids. The germline CDR1 and CDR2 sequences are SGHNT and YENEEA.

V and J are TRBV11-3 and TRBJ2-5; D is undetermined. The clonotype comes from a human donor with Susac syndrome. Material for sequencing was CD4+ T cells from PBMCs. This CDR3 reads CASSLVFETQYF. Here the CDR3 DNA reads TGTGCCAGCAGCTTAGTGTTTGAGACCCAGTACTTC.